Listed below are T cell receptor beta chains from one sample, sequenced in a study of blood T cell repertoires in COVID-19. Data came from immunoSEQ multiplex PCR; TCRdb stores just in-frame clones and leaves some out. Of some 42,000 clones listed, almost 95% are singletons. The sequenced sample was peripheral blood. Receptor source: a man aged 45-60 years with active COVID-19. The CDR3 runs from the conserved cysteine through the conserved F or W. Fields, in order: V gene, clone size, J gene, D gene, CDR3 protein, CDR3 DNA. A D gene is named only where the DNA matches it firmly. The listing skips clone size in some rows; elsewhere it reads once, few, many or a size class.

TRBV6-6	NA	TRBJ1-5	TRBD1	CASSYLRTGDNQPQHF	TGTGCCAGCAGTTACCTTCGGACAGGGGACAATCAGCCCCAGCATTTT
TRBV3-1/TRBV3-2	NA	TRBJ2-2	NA	CASSQGYGANTGELFF	TGTGCCAGCAGCCAAGGGTACGGGGCGAACACCGGGGAGCTGTTTTTT
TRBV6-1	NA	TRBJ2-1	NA	CASSEKRLYNEQFF	TGTGCCAGCAGTGAAAAAAGACTGTACAATGAGCAGTTCTTC
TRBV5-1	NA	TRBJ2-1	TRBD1	CASSSGTGYNEQFF	TGCGCCAGCAGCTCCGGGACAGGGTACAATGAGCAGTTCTTC
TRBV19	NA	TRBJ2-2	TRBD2	CASSRREESGELFF	TGTGCCAGTAGTAGGCGGGAGGAGTCCGGGGAGCTGTTTTTT
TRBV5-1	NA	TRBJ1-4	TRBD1	CASTSGTGNEKLFF	TGCGCCAGCACCTCCGGGACAGGGAATGAAAAACTGTTTTTT
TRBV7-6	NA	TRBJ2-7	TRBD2	CASSFGVSGLAGYEQYF	TGTGCCAGCAGCTTCGGGGTCTCGGGTCTAGCGGGCTACGAGCAGTACTTC
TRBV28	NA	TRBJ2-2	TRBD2	CATYPPAGEFAGELFF	TGTGCCACATATCCACCAGCGGGAGAGTTCGCCGGGGAGCTGTTTTTT
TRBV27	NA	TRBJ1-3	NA	CASRPTQGGDSGNTIYF	TGTGCCAGCAGACCGACCCAGGGAGGAGACTCTGGAAACACCATATATTTT
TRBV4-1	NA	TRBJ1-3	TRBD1	CASSRGTADSGNTIYF	TGCGCCAGCAGCAGGGGGACAGCCGACTCTGGAAACACCATATATTTT
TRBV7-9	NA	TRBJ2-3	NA	CASSSTGDTQYF	TGTGCCAGCAGCTCGACAGGAGATACGCAGTATTTT
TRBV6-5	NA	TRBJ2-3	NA	CASSSRTVTSTDTQYF	TGTGCCAGCAGTTCTAGGACAGTCACTAGCACAGATACGCAGTATTTT
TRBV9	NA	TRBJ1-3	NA	CASSVGTPGNTIYF	TGTGCCAGCAGCGTAGGGACTCCTGGAAACACCATATATTTT
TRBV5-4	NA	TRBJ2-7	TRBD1	CASSLEDRAREQYF	TGTGCCAGCAGCTTGGAGGACAGGGCACGGGAGCAGTACTTC
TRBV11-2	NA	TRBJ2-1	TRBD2	CASTRGGLAGNLDEQFF	TGTGCCAGCACCCGGGGGGGGCTAGCGGGAAACCTCGATGAGCAGTTCTTC
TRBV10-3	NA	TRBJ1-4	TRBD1	CAISEGQDNEKLFF	TGTGCCATCAGCGAGGGACAGGATAATGAAAAACTGTTTTTT
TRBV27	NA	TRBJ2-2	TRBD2	CASKSGRDTGELFF	TGTGCCAGCAAGAGCGGGAGGGACACCGGGGAGCTGTTTTTT
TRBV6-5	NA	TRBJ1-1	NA	CASSQQQAKAFF	TGTGCCAGCAGTCAGCAACAGGCGAAAGCTTTCTTT
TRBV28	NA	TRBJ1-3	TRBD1	CASSLHRGSGNTIYF	TGTGCCAGCAGTTTACACAGGGGCTCTGGAAACACCATATATTTT
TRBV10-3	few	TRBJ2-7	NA	CASAILSVADEQYF	TGTGCCTCCGCCATCCTCAGTGTTGCGGACGAGCAGTACTTC
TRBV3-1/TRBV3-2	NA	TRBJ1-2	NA	CASSQAGSGIGGYTF	TGTGCCAGCAGCCAAGCGGGATCGGGTATAGGGGGCTACACCTTC
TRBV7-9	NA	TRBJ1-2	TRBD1	CASSLTGTVNYGYTF	TGTGCCAGCAGCTTAACCGGGACAGTTAACTATGGCTACACCTTC
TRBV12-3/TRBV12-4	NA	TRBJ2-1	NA	CASSFGRQGPRFF	TGTGCCAGCAGTTTCGGGCGTCAGGGCCCGAGGTTCTTC
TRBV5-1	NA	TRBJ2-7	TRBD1	CASKESARGRVEQYF	TGCGCCAGCAAGGAGTCTGCCAGGGGGCGAGTCGAGCAGTACTTC
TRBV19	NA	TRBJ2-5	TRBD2	CASSIVAGGPLETQYF	TGTGCCAGTAGTATAGTAGCGGGAGGCCCCTTGGAGACCCAGTACTTC
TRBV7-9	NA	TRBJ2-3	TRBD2	CASSLHTAGGADTQYF	TGTGCCAGCAGCCTGCATACGGCGGGAGGGGCAGATACGCAGTATTTT
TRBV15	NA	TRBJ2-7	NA	CATSREGSSGEQYF	TGTGCCACCAGCAGAGAGGGCTCATCGGGGGAGCAGTACTTC
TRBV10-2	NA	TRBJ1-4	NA	CASSVGFATNEKLFF	TGCGCCAGCAGTGTCGGGTTCGCAACTAATGAAAAACTGTTTTTT
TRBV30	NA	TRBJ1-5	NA	CAWSPPAAQPQHF	TGTGCCTGGAGTCCCCCCGCGGCTCAGCCCCAGCATTTT
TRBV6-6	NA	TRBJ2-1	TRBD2	CASSYFLADGRNEQFF	TGTGCCAGCAGTTACTTTCTAGCGGACGGGAGGAATGAGCAGTTCTTC
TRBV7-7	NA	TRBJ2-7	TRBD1	CASSLAAGQGYEQYF	TGTGCCAGCAGCTTAGCTGCAGGACAGGGCTACGAGCAGTACTTC
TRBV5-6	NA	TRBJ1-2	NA	CASSWKGEPSNYGYTF	TGTGCCAGCAGCTGGAAGGGGGAACCTTCTAACTATGGCTACACCTTC
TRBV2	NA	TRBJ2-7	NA	CASRAQTTGREQYF	TGTGCCAGCAGAGCCCAAACCACAGGGCGAGAGCAGTACTTC
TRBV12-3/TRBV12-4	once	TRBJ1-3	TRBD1	CASRPTGGYTIYF	TGTGCCAGCAGGCCGACAGGGGGCTACACCATATATTTT
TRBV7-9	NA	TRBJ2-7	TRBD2	CASSFGTSGSYEQYF	TGTGCCAGCAGCTTCGGGACTAGCGGTTCCTACGAGCAGTACTTC
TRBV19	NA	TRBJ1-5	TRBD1	CASSTSGTVLNQPQHF	TGTGCCAGTAGTACGTCCGGGACAGTATTGAATCAGCCCCAGCATTTT
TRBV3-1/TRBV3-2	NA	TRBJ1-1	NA	CASSQGAGVATEAFF	TGTGCCAGCAGCCAAGGTGCAGGGGTCGCCACTGAAGCTTTCTTT
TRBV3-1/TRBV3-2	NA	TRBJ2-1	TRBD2	CASSRTTSGANNEQFF	TGTGCCAGCAGTCGTACGACTAGCGGGGCGAACAATGAGCAGTTCTTC
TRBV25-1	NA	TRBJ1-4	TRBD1	CASSEGDSNEKLFF	TGTGCCAGCAGTGAAGGGGACAGCAATGAAAAACTGTTTTTT
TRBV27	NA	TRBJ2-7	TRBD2	CASSLFRTSAMNYEQYF	TGTGCCAGCAGTTTATTCAGGACTAGCGCGATGAACTACGAGCAGTACTTC
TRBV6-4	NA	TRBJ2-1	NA	CASSDEAEGGNEQFF	TGTGCCAGCAGTGACGAGGCGGAGGGAGGCAATGAGCAGTTCTTC
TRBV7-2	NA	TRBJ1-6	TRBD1	CASSLEGTGNSPLHF	TGTGCCAGCAGCTTAGAAGGGACAGGGAATTCACCCCTCCACTTT
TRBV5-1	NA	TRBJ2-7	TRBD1	CASSLVGTETSYEQYF	TGCGCCAGCAGCTTGGTAGGGACAGAGACCTCCTACGAGCAGTACTTC